These T cell receptor beta chains were read from a single sample in a study of shared T cell receptors in the human thymus. Assay: immunoSEQ multiplex PCR; the TCRdb copy retains only in-frame clones and omits some. Of hundreds of thousands of clones listed, about 89% are singletons. These data were likewise used in another study, on human thymus T cells.

The sequenced material came from thymocytes. The receptors shown here come from a boy in the first two years of life with a congenital heart defect. Each CDR3 is given with its conserved first and last residue. A D gene is named only where the DNA matches it firmly. Expanded clones are given a class, and other clones once, few, many or no size at all.

size: .; D: TRBD1; V: TRBV2; J: TRBJ1-3; CDR3: CASSDNDRVDTIYF; DNA: TGTGCCAGCAGTGACAACGACAGGGTGGACACCATATATTTT
size: .; D: TRBD2; V: TRBV9; J: TRBJ2-3; CDR3: CASSVGEGSGATDTQYF; DNA: TGTGCCAGCAGCGTAGGAGAAGGGAGCGGGGCCACAGATACGCAGTATTTT
size: .; D: .; V: TRBV30; J: TRBJ1-1; CDR3: CAWMQSGTEAFF; DNA: TGTGCCTGGATGCAGTCGGGCACTGAAGCTTTCTTT
size: .; D: .; V: TRBV11-2; J: TRBJ2-5; CDR3: CASARAYQETQYF; DNA: TGTGCCAGCGCCAGAGCGTACCAAGAGACCCAGTACTTC
size: .; D: .; V: TRBV28; J: TRBJ2-4; CDR3: CASTQGNGTSNIQHF; DNA: TGTGCCAGCACCCAGGGGAACGGGACATCGAACATTCAGCACTTC
size: .; D: .; V: TRBV28; J: TRBJ1-5; CDR3: CASSGGRGSPGDQPQHF; DNA: TGTGCCAGCAGTGGCGGTAGAGGGTCGCCGGGCGATCAGCCCCAGCATTTT
size: .; D: TRBD1; V: TRBV5-6; J: TRBJ1-2; CDR3: CASWGTAYGYTF; DNA: TGTGCCAGTTGGGGGACAGCTTATGGCTACACCTTC
size: few; D: .; V: TRBV5-1; J: TRBJ2-5; CDR3: CASQTAPPDF; DNA: TGCGCCAGCCAGACAGCTCCCCCTGACTTC
size: .; D: .; V: TRBV5-1; J: TRBJ2-1; CDR3: CASSLGGYYNEQFF; DNA: TGCGCCAGCAGCTTGGGCGGTTACTACAATGAGCAGTTCTTC
size: .; D: .; V: TRBV6-6; J: TRBJ2-7; CDR3: CASSSLGFSYEQYF; DNA: TGTGCCAGCAGTTCCCTAGGATTCTCCTACGAGCAGTACTTC
size: .; D: TRBD2; V: TRBV4-1; J: TRBJ2-5; CDR3: CASSQELGDYQETQYF; DNA: TGCGCCAGCAGCCAAGAGTTAGGGGACTATCAAGAGACCCAGTACTTC
size: .; D: TRBD1; V: TRBV7-9; J: TRBJ2-7; CDR3: CASSLGTGDRSYEQYF; DNA: TGTGCCAGCAGCTTAGGGACAGGTGACCGCTCCTACGAGCAGTACTTC
size: once; D: .; V: TRBV5-1; J: TRBJ2-7; CDR3: CASSLGAYEQYF; DNA: TGCGCCAGCAGCTTGGGAGCATACGAGCAGTACTTC
size: .; D: TRBD2; V: TRBV27; J: TRBJ2-5; CDR3: CASSALPGTTQETQYF; DNA: TGTGCCAGCAGCGCCTTGCCCGGGACTACGCAAGAGACCCAGTACTTC
size: once; D: TRBD2; V: TRBV2; J: TRBJ2-2; CDR3: CASSEEGSGGANTGELFF; DNA: TGTGCCAGCAGTGAAGAGGGTAGCGGGGGCGCGAACACCGGGGAGCTGTTTTTT
size: few; D: .; V: TRBV6-5; J: TRBJ1-4; CDR3: CASGEGRKKLFF; DNA: TGTGCCAGCGGGGAGGGGAGGAAAAAACTGTTTTTT
size: .; D: TRBD2; V: TRBV5-1; J: TRBJ2-1; CDR3: CASSFAGASGINEQFF; DNA: TGCGCCAGCAGCTTCGCGGGGGCTAGCGGGATCAATGAGCAGTTCTTC
size: .; D: .; V: TRBV28; J: TRBJ1-1; CDR3: CASSCEGEGVLTEAFF; DNA: TGTGCCAGCAGTTGCGAGGGGGAAGGTGTTTTAACTGAAGCTTTCTTT
size: .; D: TRBD2; V: TRBV9; J: TRBJ2-1; CDR3: CASSVGASGFVNEQFF; DNA: TGTGCCAGCAGCGTAGGGGCTAGCGGGTTTGTTAATGAGCAGTTCTTC
size: .; D: TRBD1; V: TRBV9; J: TRBJ1-2; CDR3: CASSARVERGGTGAYGYTF; DNA: TGTGCCAGCAGCGCGAGGGTCGAACGGGGCGGGACAGGGGCTTATGGCTACACCTTC
size: .; D: TRBD2; V: TRBV6-6; J: TRBJ2-3; CDR3: CASSSPGGGSTDTQYF; DNA: TGTGCCAGCAGTTCCCCTGGCGGGGGTAGCACAGATACGCAGTATTTT
size: once; D: TRBD2; V: TRBV6-5; J: TRBJ2-5; CDR3: CASSYSTSGKETQYF; DNA: TGTGCCAGCAGTTACTCGACTAGCGGGAAAGAGACCCAGTACTTC
size: once; D: TRBD1; V: TRBV27; J: TRBJ1-5; CDR3: CASSPTAVVRDSGSQPQHF; DNA: TGTGCCAGCAGTCCGACAGCGGTAGTCAGGGACAGCGGTAGTCAGCCCCAGCATTTT
size: .; D: .; V: TRBV4-1; J: TRBJ1-3; CDR3: CASSHSILSGSGNTIYF; DNA: TGCGCCAGCAGCCACTCTATCCTATCTGGCTCTGGAAACACCATATATTTT
size: .; D: TRBD2; V: TRBV7-9; J: TRBJ2-7; CDR3: CASSPPRLAGGGYEQYF; DNA: TGTGCCAGCAGCCCCCCCCGCCTAGCGGGAGGAGGCTACGAGCAGTACTTC